What follows is one TCR beta chain and its context. What it recognizes is unknown. The repertoire was sequenced with immunoSEQ multiplex PCR; TCRdb's copy has only in-frame clones and lacks some. The sample yields about 22,000 clones, around 92% seen once. The sample is drawn from a study of T cells after posttransplantation cyclophosphamide. Overall study findings and caveats: Later blood repertoires were often dominated by clones from the donor CD8+ memory compartment. Blood and skin or GI T cell repertoires showed limited TRB overlap.

Control samples came 1 year after myeloablative marrow transplants with methotrexate plus calcineurin inhibitor. The sequencing here drew on PBMCs, taken after an allogeneic stem cell transplant with a calcineurin inhibitor and methotrexate. The receptor was derived from a female patient in her fifties who received an allogeneic stem cell transplant from an unrelated donor, was CMV-positive, and had chronic GVHD only. The T cells may partly be graft donor cells.

CDR3 nucleotide sequence: TGTGCCAGTAGGGAACTAGCGGTCCCCCCCTACGAGCAGTACTTC. Translated: CASRELAVPPYEQYF. This chain joins TRBV19 and TRBJ2-7; 8 bases fit TRBD2. Trimming removed 6 bases from V and 2 bases from J; junction bases left unmatched: 9. Per germline, CDR1 LNHDA and CDR2 SQIVND (reference sequence). The CDR3 has 15 residues. Filled out from reference TRBV19 and TRBJ2-7, the complete variable domain reads DGGITQSPKYLFRKEGQNVTLSCEQNLNHDAMYWYRQDPGQGLRLIYYSQIVNDFQKGDIAEGYSVSREKKESFPLTVTSAQKNPTAFYLCASRELAVPPYEQYFGPGTRLTVT.